The 16 T cell receptor beta chains below were found in one sample sequenced in a study of cytomegalovirus exposure and HLA in healthy donors. The PCR had 60 Vbeta and 13 Jbeta primers. Sequenced by immunoSEQ multiplex PCR; TCRdb stores in-frame clones only, minus some. The sample shows 25,000 to 30,000 clones, 50% to 75% of them seen only once. Sequencing was performed on PBMCs. Receptor source: a male donor in good health and CMV-seropositive.

The gene calls are TRBV4-1 and TRBJ1-2; D is perhaps TRBD1 (5 bases). CDR3 length equals 14 residues. Germline values: CDR1 MGHRA, CDR2 YSYEKL. Trimming took off 0 bases at V and 8 bases at J, with 13 bases between the two ends. Here the CDR3 DNA reads TGCGCCAGCAGCCAAGAATGGTCGACAGCCGGCTACACCTTC. It yields the protein CASSQEWSTAGYTF.

The chain carries TRBV5-5 and TRBJ2-7; D may be TRBD2 (6 bases). This CDR3 is built from 14 residues. Trimming took off 3 bases at V and 2 bases at J, with 12 bases between the two ends. Per germline, CDR1 SGHKS and CDR2 YYEKEE (reference sequence). CDR3 amino acids: CASSSGAGTYEQYF. In nucleotides, the CDR3 is TGTGCCAGCAGCTCTGGGGCGGGGACCTACGAGCAGTACTTC.

This clone was seen once. The genes are TRBV7-8 and TRBJ2-5; 10 bases map to TRBD1. This CDR3 is 15 amino acids long. With 6 bases clipped from V and 4 bases from J, the junction kept 8 bases outside the gene matches. The V gene's germline CDR1 is SGHVS and CDR2 FQNEAQ. CDR3 sequence reads: CASSHRDRGGETQYF. The DNA of the CDR3 is TGTGCCAGCAGTCACCGGGACAGGGGAGGAGAGACCCAGTACTTC.

The chain uses TRBV11-2 and TRBJ2-7, with 11 bases fitting TRBD2. The CDR3 sequence is 18 residues long. Germline CDR1 is SGHAT and CDR2 is FQNNGV. Losses at the gene ends were 5 bases for V and 0 bases for J; bases not matched to a gene: 12. This CDR3 reads CASSRGGLAGPFSYEQYF. The CDR3 DNA follows: TGTGCCAGCAGCCGGGGTGGACTAGCGGGCCCCTTCTCCTACGAGCAGTACTTC.

The chain carries TRBV15 and TRBJ1-2, with TRBD1 identical over 7 bases. Looked up from germline, CDR1 is LNHNV and CDR2 is YYDKDF (reference sequence). The CDR3 is made up of 13 amino acids. Germline trimming cut 6 bases from V and 4 bases from J; bases unmatched to any gene: 5. CDR3 loop: CATRRGLSYGYTF. Here the CDR3 DNA reads TGTGCCACCAGGAGGGGGCTGAGCTATGGCTACACCTTC. Using reference TRBV15 and TRBJ1-2 for the parts outside the CDR3, the full variable domain is DAMVIQNPRYQVTQFGKPVTLSCSQTLNHNVMYWYQQKSSQAPKLLFHYYDKDFNNEADTPDNFQSRRPNTSFCFLDIRSPGLGDTAMYLCATRRGLSYGYTFGSGTRLTVV.

This chain links TRBV6-1 with TRBJ2-7, with D maybe TRBD1 (5 bases). Germline V gene lookup returns CDR1 MNHNS and CDR2 SASEGT. The V and J ends lost 5 bases and 3 bases respectively, with 11 bases between them. There are 13 residues in the CDR3. DNA for the CDR3: TGTGCCAGCAGTAGCAGGGAAGACTACGAGCAGTACTTC. This gives the protein CASSSREDYEQYF.

This chain connects TRBV28 to TRBJ1-5; 8 positions match TRBD1. Germline trimming cut 10 bases from V and 7 bases from J; bases unmatched to any gene: 6. Germline V gene lookup returns CDR1 MDHEN and CDR2 SYDVKM. The CDR3 totals 12 residues. This chain's CDR3 is CAITGGLQPQHF. CDR3 sequence (DNA): TGTGCCATCACAGGGGGATTGCAGCCCCAGCATTTT.

This rearrangement joins TRBV7-9 to TRBJ1-5; D unresolved. Germline values: CDR1 SEHNR, CDR2 FQNEAQ (reference sequence). Trimming cost V 4 bases and J 7 bases, with 11 bases left between them. This CDR3 contains 13 residues. CDR3 region: CASSSGGGQPQHF. As DNA, the CDR3 is TGTGCCAGCAGCTCCGGCGGTGGGCAGCCCCAGCATTTT.

This clone came up a few times. V and J are TRBV4-1 and TRBJ1-2; D call uncertain. This CDR3 has 13 residues. CDR1 and CDR2 from the germline V gene are MGHRA and YSYEKL. Trimming took 5 bases from V and 8 from J, leaving 15 bases between them. DNA for the CDR3: TGCGCCAGCAGCGAGGTAGAGGTGGTGGGCTACACCTTC. It specifies CASSEVEVVGYTF.

Concerning this clone itself: An end of the junction differs from the germline gene, which may be a read error. This sequence joins TRBV7-9 and TRBJ2-1, with a tentative D call TRBD1 (5 bases). The CDR3 is 11 residues long. CDR1 is SEHNR, CDR2 FQNEAQ, per germline (reference sequence). CDR3 in amino acids: CASSLEQGPIF. DNA of the CDR3: TGTGCCAGCAGCTTGGAGCAGGGTCCGATCTTC.

This chain links TRBV18 with TRBJ2-2, with 8 bases that match TRBD2. Germline lookup yields CDR1 KGHSH and CDR2 LQKENI. This CDR3 has 16 residues. V trimming: 1 base; J trimming: 3 bases; junction bases outside the gene matches: 4. In DNA form, the CDR3 reads TGTGCCAGCTCACCACGGGGACTAGACCACACCGGGGAGCTGTTTTTT. It is translated as CASSPRGLDHTGELFF.

This chain uses TRBV9 with TRBJ2-6; 10 bases map to TRBD1. V was clipped by 6 bases and J by 0 bases; unmatched bases: 12. CDR3 length: 19 residues. Germline V gene sequence: CDR1 SGDLS, CDR2 YYNGEE. The CDR3 spells CASKPGTGVRPSGANVLTF. CDR3 sequence (DNA): TGTGCCAGCAAGCCCGGGACAGGGGTTAGACCCTCTGGGGCCAACGTCCTGACTTTC. The variable domain in full, completed from reference TRBV9 and TRBJ2-6, reads DSGVTQTPKHLITATGQRVTLRCSPRSGDLSVYWYQQSLDQGLQFLIQYYNGEERAKGNILERFSAQQFPDLHSELNLSSLELGDSALYFCASKPGTGVRPSGANVLTFGAGSRLTVL.

This chain links TRBV27 with TRBJ1-2; a weak D match, TRBD1 (6 bases). V was cut by 6 bases and J by 6 bases, with 14 bases left in between. The length of the CDR3 is 13 residues. The germline CDR1 and CDR2 sequences are MNHEY and SMNVEV (reference sequence). The CDR3 coding sequence is TGTGCCAGCAGCTATATACAGGGAAATGGCTACACCTTC. Protein sequence: CASSYIQGNGYTF.

This clone was observed a handful of times. V and J are TRBV7-2 and TRBJ1-5; 8 positions match TRBD1. Germline V gives CDR1 SGHTA, CDR2 FQGNSA. The CDR3 runs to 16 residues. After removal of 2 bases from V and 3 bases from J, the junction contained 6 bases not matched to a gene. The CDR3 coding sequence is TGTGCCAGCAGCTTAAGGACAGGGTCCTCCAATCAGCCCCAGCATTTT. It encodes CASSLRTGSSNQPQHF.

Note on this clone: Additional DNA sequences in this sample encode the identical CDR3. The chain is built from TRBV9 and TRBJ1-2, with D unclear. The germline V gene encodes CDR1 SGDLS and CDR2 YYNGEE. Trimming stripped 0 bases from V and 3 bases from J, with 9 bases between. The CDR3 has 14 residues. The CDR3 DNA sequence: TGTGCCAGCAGCGTAGAAACGGGTTACTATGGCTACACCTTC. Translating it yields CASSVETGYYGYTF.

The chain is built from TRBV30 and TRBJ2-7; no definite D call. The CDR3 has 11 residues. V was shortened by 3 bases and J by 3 bases, with 6 bases between the two germline ends. CDR1 and CDR2 from the germline V gene are GTSNPN and SVGIG (reference sequence). CDR3 in amino acids: CAWRRIYEQYF. CDR3 in DNA: TGTGCCTGGAGGAGAATCTACGAGCAGTACTTC.